The sample holds a few counts of the clone carrying this T cell receptor beta chain. The sample is drawn from a study of T-cell reconstitution after alpha-beta-depleted transplantation in children. TCRbeta library preparation incorporated unique molecular identifiers. TCRdb called the PCR reads again in MiXCR, with one record for every CDR3 protein. This sample has about 980,000 distinct CDR3 sequences, with around 30% found just once. Unmatched junction bases numbered 13, after V lost 3 bases and J lost 5 bases. The CDR3 consists of 17 residues. Germline V gene sequence: CDR1 SGHKS, CDR2 YYEKEE (reference sequence).

The TCR originated in a boy in the first two years of life who had a stem cell transplant for SCID, so the T cells may come from the graft donor. V and J are TRBV5-5 and TRBJ2-3, with TRBD2 matching 9 bases. The sequencing used PBMCs, mostly from graft donor cells, collected 360 days after TCRalphabeta/CD19-depleted stem cell transplant. CDR3 protein: CASSSARAGGPGDTQYF. The CDR3 nucleotides read TGTGCCAGCAGCTCAGCAAGGGCGGGGGGGCCCGGAGATACGCAGTATTTT.